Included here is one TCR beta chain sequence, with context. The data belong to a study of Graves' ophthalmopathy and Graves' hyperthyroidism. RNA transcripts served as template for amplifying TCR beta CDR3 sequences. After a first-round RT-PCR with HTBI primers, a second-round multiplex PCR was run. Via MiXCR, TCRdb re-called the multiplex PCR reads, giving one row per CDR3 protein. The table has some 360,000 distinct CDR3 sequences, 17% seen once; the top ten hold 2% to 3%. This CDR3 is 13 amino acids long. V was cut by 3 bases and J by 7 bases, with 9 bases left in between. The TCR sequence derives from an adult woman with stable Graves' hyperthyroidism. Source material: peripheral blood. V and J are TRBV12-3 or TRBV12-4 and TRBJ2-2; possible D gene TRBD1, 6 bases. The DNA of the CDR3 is TGTGCCAGCAGTTTTACAGGGTACGGGGAGCTGTTTTTT. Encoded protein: CASSFTGYGELFF.